The present entry profiles one TCR beta chain with its context. The sample comes from a study of blood T cell repertoires in COVID-19. For the study at large: The United States, Italy and Spain supplied acute and convalescent COVID-19 samples. In each case, the material was cDNA or gDNA derived from T cells, B-cell-depleted T cells, or PBMCs.

In the original analysis: Estimation of nucleated cell counts relied on the amplification of reference gene primers. Using immunoSEQ multiplex PCR, the repertoire was profiled, and TCRdb retains in-frame clones only, with some absent. V, J and clone size were drawn from that table, and D and trimming were deduced from the DNA. The table includes around 260,000 clones, over 75% detected once. This TCR was recovered from a human donor in a cohort sampled during active COVID-19. Sequenced sample: peripheral blood.

The CDR3 protein is CASSQASPRDTQYF. CDR3 nucleotide sequence: TGTGCCAGCAGCCAAGCCTCACCGAGAGATACGCAGTATTTT. The chain is built from TRBV3-1 (or the pseudogene TRBV3-2) and TRBJ2-3; D is unclear. Deletions cut 1 base from V and 5 bases from J, with 10 bases between. CDR1 is LGHDT and CDR2 is YNNKEL in the germline V gene (reference sequence). The CDR3 is 14 amino acids.